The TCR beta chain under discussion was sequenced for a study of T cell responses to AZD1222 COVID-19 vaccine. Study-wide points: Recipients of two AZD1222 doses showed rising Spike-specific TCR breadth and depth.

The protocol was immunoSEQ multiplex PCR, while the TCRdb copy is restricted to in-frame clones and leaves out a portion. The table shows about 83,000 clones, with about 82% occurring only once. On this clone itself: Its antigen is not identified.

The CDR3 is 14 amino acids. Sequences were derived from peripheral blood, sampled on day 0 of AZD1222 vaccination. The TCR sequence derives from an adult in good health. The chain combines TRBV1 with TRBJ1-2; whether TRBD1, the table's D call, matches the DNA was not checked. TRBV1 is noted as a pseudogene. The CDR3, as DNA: TGCACCAGCAGCCAGGGCGCAGGGGTCTATGGCTACACCTTC. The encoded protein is CTSSQGAGVYGYTF.